This TCR beta chain is drawn from a study of blood T cell repertoires in COVID-19. Germline CDR1 KGHSH, CDR2 LQKENI. This CDR3 has 13 amino acids. With V trimmed by 8 bases and J by 13 bases, 9 bases remained unmatched. How the authors handled the data: The assay estimated nucleated cells by amplifying reference gene primers. Only in-frame clones appear in the TCRdb table, and some are missing; sequencing was by immunoSEQ multiplex PCR. That table gives V, J and clone size, and the DNA gave D and trimming. The data show 150,000 to 250,000 clones, roughly four fifths seen once. Participant reports of clinical history set cohort assignment.

The genes are TRBV18 and TRBJ2-1; 12 bases match TRBD1. The sequencing input was PBMCs or T cells enriched from blood (not recorded which). This sequence was found in a man between 35 and 55 years old who had recovered from COVID-19. The CDR3 nucleotides are TGTGCCAGCGCCCCGGGACAGGGGGCTCGACAGTTCTTC. Its translation: CASAPGQGARQFF. The full variable domain, completed using reference TRBV18 and TRBJ2-1, is NAGVMQNPRHLVRRRGQEARLRCSPMKGHSHVYWYRQLPEEGLKFMVYLQKENIIDESGMPKERFSAEFPKEGPSILRIQQVVRGDSAAYFCASAPGQGARQFFGPGTRLTVL.